Detailed here is one T cell receptor beta chain. Its antigen is currently unknown. Trimming shortened V by 3 bases and J by 1 base, and 16 bases separated the two germline ends. CDR1 and CDR2 from the germline V gene are DFQATT and SNEGSKA (reference sequence). The CDR3 covers 15 residues. This sample stems from a study of metastatic and nonmetastatic thyroid tumors. Study-level background: Comparison of repertoires was carried out across blood and tumor or nodule tissue from malignant and benign thyroid patients. Whole-study findings and limits: Benign nodules reportedly had significantly lower TCR beta diversity than malignant thyroid tumors in blood and tumor.

No treatment of any kind had been given to any patient before thyroid surgery. Authors' analysis steps: The distant-metastasis classifier for papillary thyroid cancer was built from CDR3 differences across clinicopathological groups. TCRdb re-clonotyped the PCR reads via MiXCR. The V and J calls, along with clone size, are taken from TCRdb and not from the paper's own processing. The table has about 14,000 clones, approximately 30% seen once; the top ten hold around a quarter. The chain has TRBV20-1 and TRBJ2-7; D is possibly TRBD2 (5 bases). The sample comprised tumor tissue. This clonotype was obtained from a female donor with papillary thyroid cancer or a benign thyroid nodule (not recorded which). Some clones in this sample may be carry-over from other donors' samples. The CDR3 protein is CSASPPGSESYEQYF. The CDR3 coding sequence is TGCAGTGCTAGCCCACCGGGTAGCGAGTCCTACGAGCAGTACTTC.